This T cell receptor (beta chain) is drawn from a study of T cell responses to AZD1222 COVID-19 vaccine. Produced via immunoSEQ multiplex PCR; TCRdb's table is partial and in-frame only. Of about 120,000 clones listed, approximately 90% are singletons. For this clone: The junction departs from germline at one end; a sequencing error may be responsible.

The CDR3 spans 11 residues. Germline values: CDR1 MNHEY, CDR2 SVGAGI. The source was peripheral blood, collected on day 0 of AZD1222 vaccination. The chain couples TRBV6-5 to TRBJ1-1, with TRBD1 matching 9 bases. This receptor was obtained from an adult in good health. The CDR3 nucleotides read TGTGCCACCTGGGACAGGGCTGAGGCTTTCTTT. Translation gives CATWDRAEAFF.